A selection of T cell receptor beta chains follows, all from one sample in a study of blood T cells in healthy people across ages. TCRdb redid the calling of the 5' RACE reads with MiXCR, one entry per CDR3 protein. The sample lists roughly 1,700,000 distinct CDR3 sequences; 28% were seen once. The sequenced material came from blood. These receptors originate from a woman in her twenties or thirties in good health. CDR3s include the opening cysteine and the closing phenylalanine or tryptophan. A D gene is named only where the DNA matches it firmly. Only some rows state a clone size, as once, few, many or a class for expanded clones.

CDR3nt: TGTGCCACCAGCCCCCGGGTCGAGGCGGGGGGCAGCACAGATACGCAGTATTTT
CDR3aa: CATSPRVEAGGSTDTQYF
v_gene: TRBV15
j_gene: TRBJ2-3
abundance: few
d_gene: TRBD2

CDR3nt: TGCAGCGTCGCAGACGGACAAGAGACCCAGTACTTC
CDR3aa: CSVADGQETQYF
v_gene: TRBV29-1
j_gene: TRBJ2-5
abundance: few
d_gene: NA

CDR3nt: TGCAGCGTTTCACAGGACTACGAGCAGTACTTC
CDR3aa: CSVSQDYEQYF
v_gene: TRBV29-1
j_gene: TRBJ2-7
abundance: many
d_gene: NA

CDR3nt: TGTGCCAGCAGCGGCGCCTACGAGCAGTGCTTC
CDR3aa: CASSGAYEQCF
v_gene: TRBV27
j_gene: TRBJ2-7
abundance: NA
d_gene: NA

CDR3nt: TGCAGTGCTATCCCGGACCACACCCAAGAGACCCAGTACTTC
CDR3aa: CSAIPDHTQETQYF
v_gene: TRBV20-1
j_gene: TRBJ2-5
abundance: many
d_gene: NA

CDR3nt: TGTGCCAGCAGCTTAGTGTCTCTAGCGGGAGATCGTGAGCAGTTCTTC
CDR3aa: CASSLVSLAGDREQFF
v_gene: TRBV7-2
j_gene: TRBJ2-1
abundance: NA
d_gene: TRBD2

CDR3nt: TGTGCCAGCAGAAGTATAGCGGGAGGGCCCCATCGTGAGCAGTACTTC
CDR3aa: CASRSIAGGPHREQYF
v_gene: TRBV11-2
j_gene: TRBJ2-7
abundance: many
d_gene: TRBD2

CDR3nt: TGTGCCAGCAGTTTAGCGTTTGGGGACGGGTCCTACGAGCAGTACTTC
CDR3aa: CASSLAFGDGSYEQYF
v_gene: TRBV12-3/TRBV12-4
j_gene: TRBJ2-7
abundance: NA
d_gene: NA

CDR3nt: TGTGCCAGCAGCCCCTGGTCCGGCGCTAGCGGGAGACGAAGCCTTCTCTACAATGAGCAGTTCTTC
CDR3aa: CASSPWSGASGRRSLLYNEQFF
v_gene: TRBV11-1
j_gene: TRBJ2-1
abundance: few
d_gene: TRBD2

CDR3nt: TGCAGTGCCCGCGGGCTGCTAGCGTTAAATGAGCAGTTCTTC
CDR3aa: CSARGLLALNEQFF
v_gene: TRBV20-1
j_gene: TRBJ2-1
abundance: NA
d_gene: NA

CDR3nt: TGCAGCGTGTGGGGGCAGGCCTACGAGCAGTACTTC
CDR3aa: CSVWGQAYEQYF
v_gene: TRBV29-1
j_gene: TRBJ2-7
abundance: many
d_gene: NA

CDR3nt: TGTGCCAGCAGTTTATTGGGGGGGAAGTACGAGCAGTACTTC
CDR3aa: CASSLLGGKYEQYF
v_gene: TRBV28
j_gene: TRBJ2-7
abundance: few
d_gene: TRBD2

CDR3nt: TGTGCCAGCAGCCCCCCTAGCGGGAGGGCGGACAATGAGCAGTTCTTC
CDR3aa: CASSPPSGRADNEQFF
v_gene: TRBV2
j_gene: TRBJ2-1
abundance: many
d_gene: TRBD2

CDR3nt: TGTGCCAGCAACTTTCCCGGGGCGGCGGAGACCCAGTACTTC
CDR3aa: CASNFPGAAETQYF
v_gene: TRBV7-9
j_gene: TRBJ2-5
abundance: NA
d_gene: NA

CDR3nt: TGTGCCAGCAGCGTAGAGAGCGGGGGGGCCTACGAGCAGTACTTC
CDR3aa: CASSVESGGAYEQYF
v_gene: TRBV9
j_gene: TRBJ2-7
abundance: NA
d_gene: TRBD2

CDR3nt: TGCAGTGCTAGAGATCTGGCTAGCGGCCCCACAGATACGCAGTATTTT
CDR3aa: CSARDLASGPTDTQYF
v_gene: TRBV20-1
j_gene: TRBJ2-3
abundance: NA
d_gene: TRBD2

CDR3nt: TGTGCCAGCACCTCAGGAGGTGGAGAGCAGTACTTC
CDR3aa: CASTSGGGEQYF
v_gene: TRBV27
j_gene: TRBJ2-7
abundance: many
d_gene: NA

CDR3nt: TGTGCCACCAGCCCAGACTACCAAGAGACCCAGTACTTC
CDR3aa: CATSPDYQETQYF
v_gene: TRBV15
j_gene: TRBJ2-5
abundance: few
d_gene: NA

CDR3nt: TGCAGCGCGTGGCAGCCGGGACTCTACGGCTACACCTTC
CDR3aa: CSAWQPGLYGYTF
v_gene: TRBV29-1
j_gene: TRBJ1-2
abundance: NA
d_gene: NA

CDR3nt: TGTGCCAGCAGCTTCGGGGGGGGTCTAGGTGACTACACCTTC
CDR3aa: CASSFGGGLGDYTF
v_gene: TRBV7-3
j_gene: TRBJ1-2
abundance: NA
d_gene: NA